A selection of T cell receptor beta chains follows, all from one sample in a study of T cells in Graves' hyperthyroidism and ophthalmopathy. TCRdb reprocessed the multiplex PCR reads via MiXCR and lists one record per CDR3 protein. The sample lists 250,000 to 400,000 distinct CDR3 sequences, roughly 13% occurring once. Sequencing used blood. These receptors originate from a woman aged 40 to 50 with Graves' ophthalmopathy. Both conserved end residues are part of each CDR3. The D gene is left open where the match is weak. Not all rows give a size; the values are once, few, many and, for expanded clones, a class.

J gene,clone size,V gene,D gene,CDR3 DNA,CDR3 protein
TRBJ2-3,many,TRBV28,.,TGTGCCAGCAGTCTCCCTAAGCCTAGCACAGATACGCAGTATTTT,CASSLPKPSTDTQYF
TRBJ2-3,many,TRBV7-2,.,TGTGCCAGCAGCTTAGTAGGTCCCTCAGATACGCAGTATTTT,CASSLVGPSDTQYF
TRBJ2-5,few,TRBV11-2,.,TGTGCCAGCAGCAAGGACCCTCTGGGGACCCAGTACTTC,CASSKDPLGTQYF
TRBJ2-3,many,TRBV10-1,.,TGCGCCAGCAGTGTCTCCAGGGTAAAGACAGATACGCAGTATTTT,CASSVSRVKTDTQYF
TRBJ2-7,few,TRBV10-3,TRBD2,TGTGCCATCAAGCGGGGAGACCCCTACGAGCAGTACTTC,CAIKRGDPYEQYF
TRBJ2-1,few,TRBV5-1,TRBD2,TGCGCCAGTCAGGAGGGGACTAGCAGCAATGAGCAGTTCTTC,CASQEGTSSNEQFF
TRBJ2-1,.,TRBV29-1,.,TGCAGCGTCGGGCTTAGTGAGCAGTTCTTC,CSVGLSEQFF
TRBJ2-1,many,TRBV11-3,TRBD1,TGTGCCAGCAGCCTAAGGGACAGGGGCAATGAGCAGTTCTTC,CASSLRDRGNEQFF
TRBJ2-1,many,TRBV11-2,.,TGTGCCAGCAGCCCCCAGCTAGGGGAGGCGAATAATGAGCAGTTCTTC,CASSPQLGEANNEQFF
TRBJ2-3,.,TRBV9,.,TGTGCCAGCCGCCCAGAGGGTTCCGCCCCCCTTAGCACAGATACGCAGTATTTT,CASRPEGSAPLSTDTQYF